Below, 28 T cell receptor beta chains from the same sample are listed, as sequenced in a study of OX40 agonist ivuxolimab in advanced cancers. The table came from immunoSEQ multiplex PCR; TCRdb's copy has only in-frame clones and leaves some out. The data contain about 24,000 clones, approximately 88% of them singletons. Sequences were derived from CD4+ or CD8+ T cells sorted from blood, sampled in a trial of the OX40 agonist ivuxolimab. Receptors originate from an adult with an advanced solid tumor such as melanoma, head and neck, liver or kidney cancer.

The J gene is TRBJ1-5, the V gene TRBV6-6; TRBD1 matches 9 bases. The CDR3 totals 15 residues. Trimming cost V 0 bases and J 11 bases; bases outside gene matches: 8. Germline values: CDR1 MNHNY, CDR2 SVGAGI (reference sequence). The DNA of the CDR3 is TGTGCCAGCAGTTACTCGAGGGACAGGGCCGGAGCCCAGCATTTT. Encoded protein: CASSYSRDRAGAQHF.

The V and J genes are TRBV28 and TRBJ2-5; D not certain. CDR3 length equals 10 residues. V lost 6 bases and J lost 1, with 0 bases in between. In germline, CDR1 is MDHEN, CDR2 SYDVKM. The CDR3 region is CASSQETQYF. CDR3 coding DNA: TGTGCCAGCAGCCAAGAGACCCAGTACTTC.

The genes are TRBV5-5 and TRBJ2-3, with 7 bases fitting TRBD2. V lost 4 bases and J lost 2; bases outside the gene matches: 13. The CDR3 is made up of 17 amino acids. Germline loops: CDR1 SGHKS, CDR2 YYEKEE (reference sequence). The CDR3 spells CASSPRGSGASTDTQYF. The CDR3 nucleotides are TGTGCCAGCAGCCCCCGAGGCAGCGGGGCTTCCACAGATACGCAGTATTTT.

This chain uses TRBV30 with TRBJ1-5, with D possibly being TRBD1 (5 bases). Germline CDR1 GTSNPN, CDR2 SVGIG (reference sequence). Trimming cost V 0 bases and J 0 bases, with 12 bases left between them. The CDR3 covers 16 residues. The CDR3 loop is CAWSVGWGFSNQPQHF. Here the CDR3 DNA reads TGTGCCTGGAGTGTCGGGTGGGGCTTTAGCAATCAGCCCCAGCATTTT.

The V gene is TRBV10-3, the J gene TRBJ1-2; 12 bases are a match to TRBD1. The ends lost 11 bases at V and 6 bases at J; junction bases unmatched: 7. The CDR3 loop spans 13 amino acids. Per the germline V gene, CDR1 is ENHRY and CDR2 is SYGVKD. The CDR3 nucleotides are TGTGCCGCCGCGGGACAGGGGGCGGATGGCTACACCTTC. It yields the protein CAAAGQGADGYTF.

V gene TRBV5-1 combines with J gene TRBJ2-3; no clear D gene. The CDR3 extends over 15 amino acids. V lost 2 bases and J 4 bases, leaving 14 bases between the germline ends. Germline values: CDR1 SGHRS, CDR2 YFSETQ. Written as DNA, the CDR3 is TGCGCCAGCAGCTTACGCGTAGCTCGCCCAGATACGCAGTATTTT. It encodes CASSLRVARPDTQYF.

The gene calls are TRBV7-9 and TRBJ1-1; 8 bases fit TRBD1. Germline V gene data show CDR1 as SEHNR and CDR2 as FQNEAQ (reference sequence). Trimming removed 2 bases from V and 1 base from J; junction bases left unmatched: 9. The CDR3 loop spans 17 amino acids. The CDR3 reads CASSLPPLQGENTEAFF. The CDR3 DNA reads as TGTGCCAGCAGCTTACCGCCACTACAGGGGGAGAACACTGAAGCTTTCTTT. Variable domain in full (rest from reference TRBV7-9 and TRBJ1-1): DTGVSQNPRHKITKRGQNVTFRCDPISEHNRLYWYRQTLGQGPEFLTYFQNEAQLEKSRLLSDRFSAERPKGSFSTLEIQRTEQGDSAMYLCASSLPPLQGENTEAFFGQGTRLTVV.

The V and J genes are TRBV18 and TRBJ2-1; TRBD2 matches 8 bases. The CDR3 length is 14 residues. Losses at the gene ends were 3 bases for V and 5 bases for J; bases not matched to a gene: 3. Germline V CDR1 and CDR2: KGHSH, LQKENI. CDR3 sequence (DNA): TGTGCCAGCTCACCGCTAGCGGGTAACAATGAGCAGTTCTTC. Translated, it gives CASSPLAGNNEQFF.

This chain joins TRBV29-1 and TRBJ2-3; D perhaps matches TRBD2 (6 bases). Trimming pared 6 bases from V and 3 bases from J, leaving 10 bases between. CDR1 is SQVTM, CDR2 ANQGSEA, per germline. The CDR3 has 12 residues. The CDR3 is CSVGGDTDTQYF. The CDR3 nucleotides read TGCAGCGTAGGCGGGGATACAGATACGCAGTATTTT.

The V call is TRBV19, the J call TRBJ1-4; possible D gene TRBD1, 6 bases. V gave up 2 bases and J gave up 7 bases, with 11 bases separating them. The CDR3 totals 14 residues. CDR1 and CDR2 (germline): LNHDA, SQIVND (reference sequence). CDR3 region: CASSIPTGIEKLFF. In DNA form, the CDR3 reads TGTGCCAGTAGTATACCGACAGGTATTGAAAAACTGTTTTTT.

The chain has TRBV5-1 and TRBJ2-5; the D is unclear. Germline assignment: CDR1 SGHRS and CDR2 YFSETQ. The CDR3 has 14 residues. V was cut by 2 bases and J by 5 bases, with 13 bases left in between. The CDR3 region is CASSFSLAEETQYF. In DNA form, the CDR3 reads TGCGCCAGCAGCTTTTCTTTGGCGGAGGAGACCCAGTACTTC. Full variable domain (outside the CDR3, taken from reference TRBV5-1 and TRBJ2-5): KAGVTQTPRYLIKTRGQQVTLSCSPISGHRSVSWYQQTPGQGLQFLFEYFSETQRNKGNFPGRFSGRQFSNSRSEMNVSTLELGDSALYLCASSFSLAEETQYFGPGTRLLVL.

The chain is built from TRBV25-1 and TRBJ1-4, with D possibly matching TRBD1 (6 bases). Looked up from germline, CDR1 is MGHDK and CDR2 is SYGVNS. Deletions cut 5 bases from V and 5 bases from J, with 12 bases between. The CDR3 sequence is 14 residues long. The CDR3 sequence is CASSKQGRNEKLFF. The CDR3 bases are TGTGCCAGCAGTAAACAGGGTCGCAATGAAAAACTGTTTTTT. Full variable domain (missing parts from reference TRBV25-1 and TRBJ1-4): EADIYQTPRYLVIGTGKKITLECSQTMGHDKMYWYQQDPGMELHLIHYSYGVNSTEKGDLSSESTVSRIRTEHFPLTLESARPSHTSQYLCASSKQGRNEKLFFGSGTQLSVL.

The chain combines TRBV7-2 with TRBJ2-7; tentatively, D is TRBD2 (5 bases). Looked up from germline, CDR1 is SGHTA and CDR2 is FQGNSA. Trimming shortened V by 5 bases and J by 7 bases, and 12 bases separated the two germline ends. This CDR3 comprises 12 residues. The CDR3 loop is CASSPAQREQYF. The CDR3 DNA follows: TGTGCCAGCAGCCCCGCCCAGCGGGAGCAGTACTTC.

The chain carries TRBV29-1 and TRBJ2-3, with a tentative D call TRBD2 (6 bases). CDR1 is SQVTM and CDR2 is ANQGSEA in the germline V gene. Trimming left V 7 bases short and J 2 bases short, with 19 bases between. This CDR3 is built from 15 residues. CDR3 protein: CSGRDFPRNTDTQYF. DNA of the CDR3: TGCAGCGGTCGGGACTTCCCCCGGAACACAGATACGCAGTATTTT.

This chain uses TRBV27 with TRBJ1-1; weak D call: TRBD1 (5 bases). Trimming left V 3 bases short and J 11 bases short, with 16 bases between. Germline CDR1 and CDR2: MNHEY and SMNVEV (reference sequence). There are 13 residues in the CDR3. DNA for the CDR3: TGTGCCAGCAGTTTGGTCTCCGGGACTGCCGCTTTCTTT. Its translation: CASSLVSGTAAFF.

The rearrangement links TRBV4-2 to TRBJ2-7; possibly TRBD1 or TRBD2 for D (5 bases each). Germline-derived CDR1 and CDR2 are LGHNA and YNFKEQ. The CDR3 covers 14 residues. V lost 1 base and J lost 1, with 8 bases in between. CDR3 DNA: TGTGCCAGCAGCCAAGGTGGGGGTTCCTACGAGCAGTACTTC. Translation gives CASSQGGGSYEQYF.

The V call is TRBV28, the J call TRBJ1-2; the D gene is possibly TRBD1 (5 bases). V lost 7 bases and J 6 bases, leaving 21 bases between the germline ends. The CDR3 sequence is 15 residues long. Germline V gene data show CDR1 as MDHEN and CDR2 as SYDVKM. CDR3 bases: TGTGCCAGCAACCCCCCGACAGTTAACAGGCATGGCTACACCTTC. Its translation is CASNPPTVNRHGYTF.

The rearrangement links TRBV5-4 to TRBJ2-1; TRBD1 matches 7 bases. Germline V CDR1 and CDR2: SGHNT, YYREEE (reference sequence). The CDR3 is 15 amino acids. V dropped 1 base and J dropped 8; count of bases not matched to a gene: 9. The CDR3 protein is CASSLSQGVRDEQFF. CDR3 sequence (DNA): TGTGCCAGCAGCTTGAGCCAGGGGGTACGCGATGAGCAGTTCTTC.

V gene TRBV9 combines with J gene TRBJ1-4, with 10 bases lining up with TRBD1. After removal of 4 bases from V and 4 bases from J, the junction contained 4 bases not matched to a gene. The germline CDR1 and CDR2 sequences are SGDLS and YYNGEE. The CDR3 spans 15 residues. CDR3 nucleotide sequence: TGTGCCAGCAGCCCAAGGACAGGGGGTAATGAAAAACTGTTTTTT. Its translation: CASSPRTGGNEKLFF.

The chain recombines TRBV2 with TRBJ1-5, with TRBD1 identical over 8 bases. Germline assignment: CDR1 SNHLY and CDR2 FYNNEI. The CDR3 length is 15 residues. V was clipped by 2 bases and J by 4 bases; unmatched bases: 4. The CDR3 DNA sequence: TGTGCCAGCAGTGAACTACAGGGGGGAAATCAGCCCCAGCATTTT. Encoded protein: CASSELQGGNQPQHF.

The chain carries TRBV29-1 and TRBJ2-7; no definite D call. V was trimmed by 3 bases and J by 2 bases, leaving 11 bases between them. Germline V gene data show CDR1 as SQVTM and CDR2 as ANQGSEA. The CDR3 is made up of 13 amino acids. The CDR3 loop is CSVDVGPTYEQYF. The CDR3 nucleotides read TGCAGCGTTGACGTAGGGCCAACCTACGAGCAGTACTTC.

J is TRBJ2-5 and V is TRBV5-4, with 14 nucleotides matching TRBD2. The germline CDR1 and CDR2 sequences are SGHNT and YYREEE (reference sequence). CDR3 length equals 16 residues. The J segment lost 2 bases and the V segment lost 4 bases, leaving 4 bases of the junction unmatched. This CDR3 is CASSKTSGREQETQYF. CDR3 nucleotides: TGTGCCAGCAGCAAGACTAGCGGGAGGGAACAAGAGACCCAGTACTTC.

This clone has more than one count but fewer than ten. This chain connects TRBV6-6 to TRBJ1-5, with D possibly being TRBD1 (5 bases). Trimming shortened V by 0 bases and J by 6 bases, and 12 bases separated the two germline ends. Germline assignment: CDR1 MNHNY and CDR2 SVGAGI (reference sequence). The CDR3 is 15 amino acids. CDR3 bases: TGTGCCAGCAGTTACTCCTCGGGGGACGGTCAGCCCCAGCATTTT. Protein sequence: CASSYSSGDGQPQHF.

The V call is TRBV5-1, the J call TRBJ2-7; possible D gene TRBD2, 5 bases. Trimming took off 0 bases at V and 6 bases at J, with 16 bases between the two ends. Germline loops: CDR1 SGHRS, CDR2 YFSETQ. The CDR3 has 15 residues. In nucleotides, the CDR3 is TGCGCCAGCAGCTTGGAAGTAGGGAGTAACGGCGAGCAGTACTTC. This codes for CASSLEVGSNGEQYF.

The chain links TRBV14 to TRBJ2-1; 8 bases line up with TRBD2. Germline CDR1 SGHDN, CDR2 FVKESK. The CDR3 is 16 amino acids. V lost 3 bases and J lost 8; bases outside the gene matches: 12. Here the CDR3 reads CASSQAPGLGLHEQFF. The CDR3 bases are TGTGCCAGCAGCCAGGCCCCGGGACTAGGTCTACATGAGCAGTTCTTC.

CDR3 DNA sequence: TGTGCCAGCAGCTTAGAGGTAGGGAGGGCCAGGGATGAGCAGTTCTTC. Amino acids: CASSLEVGRARDEQFF. The rearrangement links TRBV11-2 to TRBJ2-1; TRBD2 agrees at 7 bases. This CDR3 has 16 residues. J was trimmed by 8 bases and V by 0 bases; bases with no gene match: 10. Germline CDR1 SGHAT, CDR2 FQNNGV.

This chain uses TRBV5-1 with TRBJ2-3, with TRBD2 identical over 7 bases. CDR1 SGHRS and CDR2 YFSETQ come from the germline V gene. The V and J ends lost 5 bases and 4 bases, in that order; junction bases with no gene match: 7. CDR3 size: 14 residues. CDR3 bases: TGCGCCAGCAGTAACGGGGGGATCCCAGATACGCAGTATTTT. Its translation is CASSNGGIPDTQYF.

This rearrangement joins TRBV6-4 to TRBJ2-1; 10 bases match TRBD2. This CDR3 has 14 residues. Looked up from germline, CDR1 is MRHNA and CDR2 is SNTAGT. The V segment lost 4 bases and the J segment 9 bases; nucleotides outside the gene matches: 6. CDR3 DNA sequence: TGTGCCAGCAGTGGAGTAGCGGGAGGAGCTGAGCAGTTCTTC. Translating it yields CASSGVAGGAEQFF.